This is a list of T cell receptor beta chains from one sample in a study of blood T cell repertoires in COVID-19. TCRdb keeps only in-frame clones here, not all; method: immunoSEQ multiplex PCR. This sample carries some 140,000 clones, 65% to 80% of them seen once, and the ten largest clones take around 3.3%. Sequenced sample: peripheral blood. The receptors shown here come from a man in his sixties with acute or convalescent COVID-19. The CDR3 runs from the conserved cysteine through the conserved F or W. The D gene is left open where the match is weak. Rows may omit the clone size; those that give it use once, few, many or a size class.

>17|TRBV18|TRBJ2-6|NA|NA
CASSQLGLNSGANVLTF
TGTGCCAGCTCGCAACTTGGACTTAACTCTGGGGCCAACGTCCTGACTTTC
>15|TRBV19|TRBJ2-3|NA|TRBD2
CASSIAGVRTDTQYF
TGTGCCAGTAGTATTGCGGGAGTGAGAACAGATACGCAGTATTTT
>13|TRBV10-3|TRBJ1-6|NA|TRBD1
CASNDRGSSPLHF
TGTGCCAGCAACGACAGGGGGAGTTCACCCCTCCACTTT
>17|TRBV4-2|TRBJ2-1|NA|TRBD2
CASSQGGVAGVYNEQFF
TGTGCCAGCAGCCAAGGGGGAGTAGCGGGGGTATACAATGAGCAGTTCTTC
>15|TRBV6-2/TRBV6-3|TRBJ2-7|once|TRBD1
CASSEYRGKTYEQYF
TGTGCCAGCAGCGAATACAGGGGTAAGACCTACGAGCAGTACTTC
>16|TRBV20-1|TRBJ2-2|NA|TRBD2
CSASTLAGGRTGELFF
TGCAGTGCTAGTACTCTAGCGGGAGGCAGAACCGGGGAGCTGTTTTTT
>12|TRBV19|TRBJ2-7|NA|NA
CASSMGVGEQYF
TGTGCCAGTAGTATGGGCGTTGGCGAGCAGTACTTC
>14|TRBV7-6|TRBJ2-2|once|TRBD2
CASSLREGTGELFF
TGTGCCAGCAGCTTGCGGGAGGGCACCGGGGAGCTGTTTTTT
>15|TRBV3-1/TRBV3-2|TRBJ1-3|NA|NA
CASSQAGRSGNTIYF
TGTGCCAGCAGCCAAGCAGGTCGCTCTGGAAACACCATATATTTT
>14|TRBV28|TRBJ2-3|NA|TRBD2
CASKELAAQDTQYF
TGTGCCAGCAAGGAACTAGCGGCACAAGATACGCAGTATTTT
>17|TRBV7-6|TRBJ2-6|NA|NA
CASSLTSGSSGANVLTF
TGTGCCAGCAGCTTGACCTCAGGTTCCTCTGGGGCCAACGTCCTGACTTTC
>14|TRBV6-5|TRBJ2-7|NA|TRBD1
CASSYYRGTYEQYF
TGTGCCAGCAGTTACTACAGGGGAACCTACGAGCAGTACTTC
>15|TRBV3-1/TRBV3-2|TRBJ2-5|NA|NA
CASSQGGVGQETQYF
TGTGCCAGCAGCCAAGGGGGCGTGGGACAAGAGACCCAGTACTTC
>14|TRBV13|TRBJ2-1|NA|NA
CASSYAGIGGEQFF
TGTGCCAGCAGCTACGCAGGGATCGGGGGTGAGCAGTTCTTC
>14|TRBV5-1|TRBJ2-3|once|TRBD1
CATAGTGRTDTQYF
TGCGCCACCGCTGGGACAGGGAGGACAGATACGCAGTATTTT
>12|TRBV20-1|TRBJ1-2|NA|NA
CSASWQYYGYTF
TGCAGTGCCAGTTGGCAGTACTATGGCTACACCTTC
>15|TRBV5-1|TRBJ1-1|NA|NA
CASRTSGGMNTEAFF
TGCGCCAGCAGGACATCGGGAGGGATGAACACTGAAGCTTTCTTT
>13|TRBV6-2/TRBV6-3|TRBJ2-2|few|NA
CASSYYATGELFF
TGTGCCAGCAGTTACTACGCGACCGGGGAGCTGTTTTTT
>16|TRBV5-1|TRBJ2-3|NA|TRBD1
CASSLEGTGGADTQYF
TGCGCCAGCAGCTTGGAGGGGACAGGGGGCGCAGATACGCAGTATTTT
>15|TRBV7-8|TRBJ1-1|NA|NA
CASSLKRDLNTEAFF
TGTGCCAGCAGCCTAAAAAGGGACTTGAACACTGAAGCTTTCTTT
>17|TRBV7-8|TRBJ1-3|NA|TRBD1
CASSPGQRYYSGNTIYF
TGTGCCAGCAGCCCGGGACAGCGTTACTACTCTGGAAACACCATATATTTT
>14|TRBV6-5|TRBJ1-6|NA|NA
CASRQQGANSPLHF
TGTGCCAGCAGACAACAGGGTGCTAATTCACCCCTCCACTTT
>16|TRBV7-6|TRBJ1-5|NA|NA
CASSLGFGRSDQPQHF
TGTGCCAGCAGCTTAGGATTTGGCAGGTCGGATCAGCCCCAGCATTTT
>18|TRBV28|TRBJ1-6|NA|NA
CASSSPSTQGIGNSPLHF
TGTGCCAGCAGTTCCCCTAGCACTCAGGGGATAGGTAATTCACCCCTCCACTTT
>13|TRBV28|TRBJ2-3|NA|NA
CASRDSSTDTQYF
TGTGCCAGCCGCGACAGCAGCACAGATACGCAGTATTTT
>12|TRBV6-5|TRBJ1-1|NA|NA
CASATIGTEAFF
TGTGCCAGCGCCACTATTGGAACTGAAGCTTTCTTT
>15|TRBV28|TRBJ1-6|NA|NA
CASNRGGAGGSPLHF
TGTGCCAGCAACCGCGGGGGGGCGGGTGGTTCACCCCTCCACTTT
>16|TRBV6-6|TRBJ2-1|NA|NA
CASSYSAGSGYNEQFF
TGTGCCAGCAGTTACTCGGCAGGAAGCGGATACAATGAGCAGTTCTTC
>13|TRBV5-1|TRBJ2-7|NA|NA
CASSLVGLREQYF
TGCGCCAGCAGCTTGGTGGGCCTTCGGGAGCAGTACTTC
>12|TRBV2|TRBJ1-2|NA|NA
CASTWTDYGYTF
TGTGCCAGCACCTGGACAGACTATGGCTACACCTTC
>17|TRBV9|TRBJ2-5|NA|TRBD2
CASSVGSSGRAQETQYF
TGTGCCAGCAGCGTAGGCTCTAGCGGGAGGGCCCAAGAGACCCAGTACTTC
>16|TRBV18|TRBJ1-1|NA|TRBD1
CASSPPQGVRNTEAFF
TGTGCCAGCTCACCACCGCAGGGGGTAAGGAACACTGAAGCTTTCTTT
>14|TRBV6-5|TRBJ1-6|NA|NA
CASSRGQYNSPLHF
TGTGCCAGCAGTAGAGGACAGTATAATTCACCCCTCCACTTT
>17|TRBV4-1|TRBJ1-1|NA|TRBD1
CASSQGGAGGVRTEAFF
TGCGCCAGCAGCCAAGGTGGGGCAGGGGGCGTCAGGACTGAAGCTTTCTTT
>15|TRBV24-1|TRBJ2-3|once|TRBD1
CATSDFGTGGDTQYF
TGTGCCACCAGTGATTTCGGGACAGGGGGAGATACGCAGTATTTT
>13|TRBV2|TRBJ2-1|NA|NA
CASSEDIMGEQFF
TGTGCCAGCAGTGAGGACATTATGGGGGAGCAGTTCTTC
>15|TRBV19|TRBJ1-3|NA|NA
CASTTTVASGNTIYF
TGTGCCAGTACCACGACAGTTGCCTCTGGAAACACCATATATTTT
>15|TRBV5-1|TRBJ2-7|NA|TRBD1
CASSATRDRVYEQYF
TGCGCCAGCAGCGCTACCCGGGACAGGGTTTACGAGCAGTACTTC
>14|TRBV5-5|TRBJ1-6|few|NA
CASSLGASNSPLHF
TGTGCCAGCAGCTTAGGAGCGAGTAATTCACCCCTCCACTTT
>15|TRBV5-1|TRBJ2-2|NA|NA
CASSLDTTNTGELFF
TGCGCCAGCAGCTTGGACACGACGAACACCGGGGAGCTGTTTTTT
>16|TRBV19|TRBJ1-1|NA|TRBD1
CASSLRTGGENTEAFF
TGTGCCAGTAGTCTCAGGACAGGAGGGGAGAACACTGAAGCTTTCTTT
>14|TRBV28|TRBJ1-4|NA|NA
CASSSGSVNEKLFF
TGTGCCAGCAGCTCAGGGTCGGTTAATGAAAAACTGTTTTTT
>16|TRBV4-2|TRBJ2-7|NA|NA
CASSPLAGSASYEQYF
TGTGCCAGCAGCCCTTTAGCAGGGTCCGCATCTTACGAGCAGTACTTC
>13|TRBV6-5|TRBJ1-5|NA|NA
CASRDTGHQPQHF
TGTGCCAGCAGGGATACAGGGCATCAGCCCCAGCATTTT
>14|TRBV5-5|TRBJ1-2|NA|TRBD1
CASSWGQGYLGYTF
TGTGCCAGCAGCTGGGGACAGGGATATCTTGGCTACACCTTC
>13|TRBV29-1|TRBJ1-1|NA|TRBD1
CSALTGVNTEAFF
TGCAGCGCTCTTACAGGGGTGAACACTGAAGCTTTCTTT
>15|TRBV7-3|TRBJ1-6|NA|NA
CASSLGGDGLSPLHF
TGTGCCAGCAGCCTAGGAGGGGACGGACTTTCACCCCTCCACTTT
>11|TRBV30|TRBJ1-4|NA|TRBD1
CAWTGGEKLFF
TGTGCCTGGACAGGGGGCGAAAAACTGTTTTTT
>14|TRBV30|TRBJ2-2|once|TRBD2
CAWSALAGAGELFF
TGTGCCTGGAGTGCTCTAGCGGGTGCCGGGGAGCTGTTTTTT
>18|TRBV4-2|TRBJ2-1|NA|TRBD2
CASSQVGTSGSMYNEQFF
TGTGCCAGCAGCCAAGTGGGGACTAGCGGGAGTATGTACAATGAGCAGTTCTTC
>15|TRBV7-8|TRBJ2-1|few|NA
CASSFGAAPGNEQFF
TGTGCCAGCAGCTTTGGAGCGGCCCCGGGGAATGAGCAGTTCTTC
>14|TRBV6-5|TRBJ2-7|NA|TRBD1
CASSYRDRAYEQYF
TGTGCCAGCAGTTACCGGGACAGAGCCTACGAGCAGTACTTC
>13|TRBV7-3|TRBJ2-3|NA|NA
CASRSPGETTQYF
TGTGCCAGCAGATCCCCAGGGGAGACCACGCAGTATTTT
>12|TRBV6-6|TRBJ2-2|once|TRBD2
CAYGGSTGELFF
TGTGCTTACGGGGGGAGCACCGGGGAGCTGTTTTTT